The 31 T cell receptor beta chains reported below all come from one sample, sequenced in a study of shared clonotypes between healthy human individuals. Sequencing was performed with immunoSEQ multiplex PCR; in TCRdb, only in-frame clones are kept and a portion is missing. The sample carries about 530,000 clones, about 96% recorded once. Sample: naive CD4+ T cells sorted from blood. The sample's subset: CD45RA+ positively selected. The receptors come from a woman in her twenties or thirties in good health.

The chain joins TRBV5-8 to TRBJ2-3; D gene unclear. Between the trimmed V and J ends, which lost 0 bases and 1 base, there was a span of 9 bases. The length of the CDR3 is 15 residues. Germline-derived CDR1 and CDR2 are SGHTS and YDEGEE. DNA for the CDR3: TGTGCCAGCAGCTTGGCCTGGTACGGCACAGATACGCAGTATTTT. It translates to CASSLAWYGTDTQYF.

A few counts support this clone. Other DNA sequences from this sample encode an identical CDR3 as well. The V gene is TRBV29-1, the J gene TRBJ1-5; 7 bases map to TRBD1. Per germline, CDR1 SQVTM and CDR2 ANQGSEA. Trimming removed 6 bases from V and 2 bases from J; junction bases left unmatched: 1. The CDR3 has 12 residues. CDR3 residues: CSVGTGNQPQHF. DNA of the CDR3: TGCAGCGTAGGGACAGGCAATCAGCCCCAGCATTTT.

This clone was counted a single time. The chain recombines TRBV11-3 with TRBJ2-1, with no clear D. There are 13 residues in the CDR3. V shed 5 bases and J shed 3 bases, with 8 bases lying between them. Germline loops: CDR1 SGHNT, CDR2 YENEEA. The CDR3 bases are TGTGCCAGCAGCCCGGACGGCTACAATGAGCAGTTCTTC. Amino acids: CASSPDGYNEQFF.

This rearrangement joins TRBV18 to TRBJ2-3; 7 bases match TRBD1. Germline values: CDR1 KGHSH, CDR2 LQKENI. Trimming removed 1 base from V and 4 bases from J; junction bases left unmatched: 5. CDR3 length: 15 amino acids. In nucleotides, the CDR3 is TGTGCCAGCTCACCACAGGGGGCAGGGCCAGATACGCAGTATTTT. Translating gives CASSPQGAGPDTQYF.

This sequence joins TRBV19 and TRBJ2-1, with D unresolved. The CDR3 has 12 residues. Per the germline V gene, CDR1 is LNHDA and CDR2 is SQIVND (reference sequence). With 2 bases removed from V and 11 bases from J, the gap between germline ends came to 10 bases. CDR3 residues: CASSITAAKQFF. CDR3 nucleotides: TGTGCCAGTAGTATAACCGCAGCCAAGCAGTTCTTC.

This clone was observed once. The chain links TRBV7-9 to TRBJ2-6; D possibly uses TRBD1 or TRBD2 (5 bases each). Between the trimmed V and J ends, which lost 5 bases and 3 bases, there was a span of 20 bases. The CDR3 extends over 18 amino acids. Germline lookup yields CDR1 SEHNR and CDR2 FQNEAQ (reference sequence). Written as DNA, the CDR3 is TGTGCCAGCAGCCCCTCAAGGATGGGGGAAGGTGGGGCCAACGTCCTGACTTTC. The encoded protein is CASSPSRMGEGGANVLTF.

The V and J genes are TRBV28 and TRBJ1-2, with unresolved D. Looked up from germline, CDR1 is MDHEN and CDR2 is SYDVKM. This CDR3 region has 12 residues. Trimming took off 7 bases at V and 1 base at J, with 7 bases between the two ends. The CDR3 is CASNAVNYGYTF. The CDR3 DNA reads TGTGCCAGCAATGCGGTTAACTATGGCTACACCTTC.

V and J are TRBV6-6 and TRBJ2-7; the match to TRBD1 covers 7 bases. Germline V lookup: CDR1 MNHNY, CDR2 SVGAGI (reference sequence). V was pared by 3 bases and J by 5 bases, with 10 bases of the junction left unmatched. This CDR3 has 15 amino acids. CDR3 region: CASSYNRDRAHEQYF. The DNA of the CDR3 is TGTGCCAGCAGTTATAACCGAGACAGGGCCCACGAGCAGTACTTC.

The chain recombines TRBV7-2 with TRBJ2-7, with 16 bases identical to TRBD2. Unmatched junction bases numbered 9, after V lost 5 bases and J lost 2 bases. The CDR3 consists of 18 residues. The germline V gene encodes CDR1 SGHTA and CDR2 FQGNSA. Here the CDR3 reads CASSPVGLAGGPPYEQYF. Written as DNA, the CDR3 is TGTGCCAGCAGCCCCGTGGGACTAGCGGGAGGGCCTCCCTACGAGCAGTACTTC.

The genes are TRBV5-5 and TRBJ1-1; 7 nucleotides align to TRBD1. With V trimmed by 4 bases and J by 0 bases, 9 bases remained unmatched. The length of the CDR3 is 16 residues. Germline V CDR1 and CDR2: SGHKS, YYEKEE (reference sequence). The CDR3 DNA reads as TGTGCCAGCAGCCACCAGGGACAGATCATGAACACTGAAGCTTTCTTT. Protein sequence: CASSHQGQIMNTEAFF. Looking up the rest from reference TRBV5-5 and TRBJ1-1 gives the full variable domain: DAGVTQSPTHLIKTRGQQVTLRCSPISGHKSVSWYQQVLGQGPQFIFQYYEKEERGRGNFPDRFSARQFPNYSSELNVNALLLGDSALYLCASSHQGQIMNTEAFFGQGTRLTVV.

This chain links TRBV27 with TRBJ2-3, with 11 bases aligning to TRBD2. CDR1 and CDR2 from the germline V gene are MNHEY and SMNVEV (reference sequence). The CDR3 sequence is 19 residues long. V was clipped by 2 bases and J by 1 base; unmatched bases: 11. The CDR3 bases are TGTGCCAGCAGTTTAGATAGGGGACTAGCGGCACTAGGCACAGATACGCAGTATTTT. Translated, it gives CASSLDRGLAALGTDTQYF.

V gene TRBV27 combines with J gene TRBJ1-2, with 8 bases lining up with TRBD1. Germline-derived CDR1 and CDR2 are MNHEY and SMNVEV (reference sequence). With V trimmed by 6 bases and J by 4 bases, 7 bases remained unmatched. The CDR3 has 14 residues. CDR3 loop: CASSPETGVYGYTF. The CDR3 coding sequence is TGTGCCAGCAGCCCCGAGACAGGGGTCTATGGCTACACCTTC.

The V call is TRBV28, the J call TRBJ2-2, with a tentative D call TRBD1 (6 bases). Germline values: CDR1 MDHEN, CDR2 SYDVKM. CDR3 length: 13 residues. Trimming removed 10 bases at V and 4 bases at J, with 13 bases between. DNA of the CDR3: TGTGCCACCCTAGGACAGTTCACCGGGGAGCTGTTTTTT. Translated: CATLGQFTGELFF.

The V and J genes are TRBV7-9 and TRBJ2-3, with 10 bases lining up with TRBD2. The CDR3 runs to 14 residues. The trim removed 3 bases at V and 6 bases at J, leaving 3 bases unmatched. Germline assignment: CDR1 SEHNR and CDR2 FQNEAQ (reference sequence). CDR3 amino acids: CASSLGAGGDTQYF. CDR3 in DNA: TGTGCCAGCAGCTTGGGAGCGGGAGGGGATACGCAGTATTTT.

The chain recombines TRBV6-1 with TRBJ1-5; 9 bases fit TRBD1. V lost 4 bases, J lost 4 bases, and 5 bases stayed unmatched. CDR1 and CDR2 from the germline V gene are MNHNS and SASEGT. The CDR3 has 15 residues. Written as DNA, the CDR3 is TGTGCCAGCAGTGGGACAGGGGCTCGGAATCAGCCCCAGCATTTT. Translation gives CASSGTGARNQPQHF.

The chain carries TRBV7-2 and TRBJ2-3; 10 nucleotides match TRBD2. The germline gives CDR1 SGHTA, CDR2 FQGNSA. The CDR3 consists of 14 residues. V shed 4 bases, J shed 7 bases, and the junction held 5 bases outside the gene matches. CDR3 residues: CASSSAGGSYTQYF. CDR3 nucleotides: TGTGCCAGCAGCTCAGCGGGAGGGAGTTATACGCAGTATTTT.

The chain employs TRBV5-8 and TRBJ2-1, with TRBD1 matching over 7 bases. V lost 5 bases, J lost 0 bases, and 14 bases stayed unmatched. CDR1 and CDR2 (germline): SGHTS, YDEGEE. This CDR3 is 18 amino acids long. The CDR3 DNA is TGTGCCAGCAGTCCCGGGACAGTCGTGCTGAGCTCCTACAATGAGCAGTTCTTC. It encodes CASSPGTVVLSSYNEQFF.

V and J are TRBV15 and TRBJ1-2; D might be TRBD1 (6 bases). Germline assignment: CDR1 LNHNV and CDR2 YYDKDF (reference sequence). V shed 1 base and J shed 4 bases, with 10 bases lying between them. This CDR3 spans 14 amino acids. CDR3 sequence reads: CATSRVGQIYGYTF. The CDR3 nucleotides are TGTGCCACCAGCAGAGTAGGACAGATCTATGGCTACACCTTC.

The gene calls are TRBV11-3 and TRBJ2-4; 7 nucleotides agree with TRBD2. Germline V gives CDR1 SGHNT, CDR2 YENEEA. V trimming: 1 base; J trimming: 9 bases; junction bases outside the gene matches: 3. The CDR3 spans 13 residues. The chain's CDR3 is CASSLGLASIQYF. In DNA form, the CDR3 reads TGTGCCAGCAGCTTAGGACTAGCTAGCATTCAGTACTTC.

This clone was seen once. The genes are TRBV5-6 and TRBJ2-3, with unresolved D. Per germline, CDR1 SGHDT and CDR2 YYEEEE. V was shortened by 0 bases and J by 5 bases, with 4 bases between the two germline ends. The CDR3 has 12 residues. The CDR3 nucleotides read TGTGCCAGCAGCTTGGTCGGAGATACGCAGTATTTT. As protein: CASSLVGDTQYF.

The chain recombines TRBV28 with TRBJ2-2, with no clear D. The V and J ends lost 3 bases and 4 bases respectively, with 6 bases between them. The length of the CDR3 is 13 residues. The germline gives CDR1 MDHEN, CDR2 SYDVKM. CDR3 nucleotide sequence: TGTGCCAGCAGTTTGGGCAGCACCGGGGAGCTGTTTTTT. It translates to CASSLGSTGELFF.

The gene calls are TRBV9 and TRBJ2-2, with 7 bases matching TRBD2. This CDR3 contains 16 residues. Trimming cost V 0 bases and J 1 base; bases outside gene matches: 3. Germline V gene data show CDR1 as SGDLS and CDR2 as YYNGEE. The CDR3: CASSVGVAGNTGELFF. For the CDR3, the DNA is TGTGCCAGCAGCGTAGGGGTAGCGGGGAACACCGGGGAGCTGTTTTTT.

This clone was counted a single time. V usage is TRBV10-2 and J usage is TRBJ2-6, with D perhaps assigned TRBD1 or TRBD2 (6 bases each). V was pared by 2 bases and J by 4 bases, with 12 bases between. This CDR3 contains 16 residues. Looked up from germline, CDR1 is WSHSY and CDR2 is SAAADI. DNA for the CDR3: TGCGCCAGCAGTGAGCCCCGGGGGACAGGGGCCAACGTCCTGACTTTC. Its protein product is CASSEPRGTGANVLTF.

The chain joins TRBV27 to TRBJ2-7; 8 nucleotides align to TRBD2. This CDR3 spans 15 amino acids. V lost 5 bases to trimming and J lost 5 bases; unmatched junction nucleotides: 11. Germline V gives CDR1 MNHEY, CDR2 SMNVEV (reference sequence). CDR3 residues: CASSAGTRQVDEQYF. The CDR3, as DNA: TGTGCCAGCAGTGCCGGGACTAGGCAAGTTGACGAGCAGTACTTC.

The CDR3 region has the DNA TGCGCCAGCAGCCAACCTGGACAGCGCTCCTACGAGCAGTACTTC. It codes for CASSQPGQRSYEQYF. J is TRBJ2-7 and V is TRBV4-1; D may be TRBD1 (6 bases). Germline values: CDR1 MGHRA, CDR2 YSYEKL. Trimming took off 2 bases at V and 0 bases at J, with 11 bases between the two ends. The CDR3 runs to 15 residues.

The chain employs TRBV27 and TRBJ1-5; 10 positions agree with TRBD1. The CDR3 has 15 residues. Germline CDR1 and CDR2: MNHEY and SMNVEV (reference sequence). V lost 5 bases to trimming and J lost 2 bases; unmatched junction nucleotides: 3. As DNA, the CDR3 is TGTGCCAGCAGTACGGACAGGGGGGGCAATCAGCCCCAGCATTTT. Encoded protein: CASSTDRGGNQPQHF.

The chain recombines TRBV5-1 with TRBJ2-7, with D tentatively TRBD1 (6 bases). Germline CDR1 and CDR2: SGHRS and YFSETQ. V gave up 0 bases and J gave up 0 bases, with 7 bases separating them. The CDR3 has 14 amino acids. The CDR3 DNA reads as TGCGCCAGCAGCTTGGAGGACAGCTCCTACGAGCAGTACTTC. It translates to CASSLEDSSYEQYF.

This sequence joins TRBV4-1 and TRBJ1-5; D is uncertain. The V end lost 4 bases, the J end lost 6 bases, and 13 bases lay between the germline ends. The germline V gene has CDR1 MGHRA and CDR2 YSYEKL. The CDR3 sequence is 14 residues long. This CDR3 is CASSLQTEGQPQHF. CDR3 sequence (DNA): TGCGCCAGCAGCCTGCAGACTGAGGGTCAGCCCCAGCATTTT.

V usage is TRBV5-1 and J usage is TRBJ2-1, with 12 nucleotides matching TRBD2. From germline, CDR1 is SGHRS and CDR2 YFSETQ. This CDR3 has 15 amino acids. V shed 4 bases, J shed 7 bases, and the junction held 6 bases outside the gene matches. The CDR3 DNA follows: TGCGCCAGCAGCGTCGGACTAGCGGGAAGTAATGAGCAGTTCTTC. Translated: CASSVGLAGSNEQFF. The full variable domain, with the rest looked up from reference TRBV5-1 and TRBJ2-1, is KAGVTQTPRYLIKTRGQQVTLSCSPISGHRSVSWYQQTPGQGLQFLFEYFSETQRNKGNFPGRFSGRQFSNSRSEMNVSTLELGDSALYLCASSVGLAGSNEQFFGPGTRLTVL.

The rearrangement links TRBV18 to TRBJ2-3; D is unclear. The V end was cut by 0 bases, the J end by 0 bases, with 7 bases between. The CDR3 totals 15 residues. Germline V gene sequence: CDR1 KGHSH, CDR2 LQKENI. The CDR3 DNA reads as TGTGCCAGCTCACCACCGTCGGAGAGCACAGATACGCAGTATTTT. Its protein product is CASSPPSESTDTQYF.

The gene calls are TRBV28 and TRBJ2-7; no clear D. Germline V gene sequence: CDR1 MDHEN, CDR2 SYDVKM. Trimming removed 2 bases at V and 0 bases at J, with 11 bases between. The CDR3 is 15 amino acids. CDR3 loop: CASSLGPSSSYEQYF. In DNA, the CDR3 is TGTGCCAGCAGTTTAGGTCCGTCGAGCTCCTACGAGCAGTACTTC.